This passage covers 28 T cell receptor beta chains from one sample sequenced in a study of shared clonotypes between healthy human individuals. Generated by immunoSEQ multiplex PCR, the TCRdb table keeps only in-frame clones and is missing some. The sample contains about 1 million clones, about 80% of which appear only once. The sequenced material came from memory CD4+ T cells from PBMCs. Subset defined: CD45RA-negative fraction. The receptors come from a man in his late teens or twenties in good health. Some clones in this sample may be carry-over from other donors' samples.

The chain has TRBV11-2 and TRBJ2-1, with 8 bases that match TRBD1. The J segment lost 8 bases and the V segment lost 5 bases, leaving 11 bases of the junction unmatched. Germline assignment: CDR1 SGHAT and CDR2 FQNNGV. This CDR3 has 15 amino acids. The CDR3 DNA reads TGTGCCAGCAGCCCAACGGGACAGGAATGGTATGAGCAGTTCTTC. Its translation is CASSPTGQEWYEQFF.

This chain connects TRBV27 to TRBJ1-1, with D maybe TRBD1 (5 bases). With 3 bases removed from V and 6 bases from J, the gap between germline ends came to 17 bases. The CDR3 contains 15 residues. Per the germline V gene, CDR1 is MNHEY and CDR2 is SMNVEV (reference sequence). The CDR3 reads CASSLGWAPGSEAFF. CDR3 sequence (DNA): TGTGCCAGCAGTTTGGGGTGGGCTCCAGGGTCTGAAGCTTTCTTT.

The genes are TRBV5-1 and TRBJ2-7; possibly TRBD1 or TRBD2 for D (5 bases each). The CDR3 runs 13 residues. V was cut by 1 base and J by 3 bases, with 8 bases left in between. The V gene's germline CDR1 is SGHRS and CDR2 YFSETQ. The chain's CDR3 is CASSLWDGYEQYF. The CDR3 bases are TGCGCCAGCAGCTTGTGGGACGGCTACGAGCAGTACTTC.

The chain employs TRBV4-1 and TRBJ1-1; no definite D call. CDR3 size: 15 residues. Per germline, CDR1 MGHRA and CDR2 YSYEKL. Trimming took off 6 bases at V and 0 bases at J, with 14 bases between the two ends. DNA of the CDR3: TGCGCCAGCAGTCCAGAAATGTCTCTGAACACTGAAGCTTTCTTT. Its translation is CASSPEMSLNTEAFF.

V and J are TRBV10-3 and TRBJ2-7; 9 positions agree with TRBD1. Germline values: CDR1 ENHRY, CDR2 SYGVKD. The V segment lost 6 bases and the J segment 0 bases; nucleotides outside the gene matches: 6. This CDR3 has 15 amino acids. The CDR3 DNA is TGTGCCATCAGCCTGGGACAGGGAAACTCCTACGAGCAGTACTTC. Residues: CAISLGQGNSYEQYF.

The rearrangement links TRBV7-3 to TRBJ2-3; 9 bases match TRBD2. Losses at the gene ends were 2 bases for V and 8 bases for J; bases not matched to a gene: 11. This CDR3 is built from 16 residues. CDR1 and CDR2 from the germline V gene are SGHTA and FQGTGA. CDR3 nucleotides: TGTGCCAGCAGCTTACAACCGGGACTAGCAGGGGGTACGCAGTATTTT. As protein: CASSLQPGLAGGTQYF.

The chain combines TRBV28 with TRBJ1-2; D remains ambiguous. This CDR3 has 12 amino acids. The germline V gene encodes CDR1 MDHEN and CDR2 SYDVKM. Trimming took 3 bases from V and 5 from J, leaving 7 bases between them. CDR3 loop: CASSFVGYGYTF. The DNA of the CDR3 is TGTGCCAGCAGTTTTGTTGGTTATGGCTACACCTTC.

V usage is TRBV9 and J usage is TRBJ2-2; D ambiguous. Trimming removed 1 base from V and 8 bases from J, with 9 bases in between. Germline loops: CDR1 SGDLS, CDR2 YYNGEE. The CDR3 length is 13 residues. This chain's CDR3 is CASSVMGIGELFF. The CDR3 DNA follows: TGTGCCAGCAGCGTAATGGGGATAGGGGAGCTGTTTTTT.

This clone was detected a few times. The rearrangement links TRBV6-1 to TRBJ1-1; D is perhaps TRBD1 (6 bases). The germline gives CDR1 MNHNS, CDR2 SASEGT. V was pared by 5 bases and J by 4 bases, with 11 bases between. This CDR3 has 13 amino acids. The CDR3 nucleotides read TGTGCCAGCAGTCAGGGGACGGCCACTGAAGCTTTCTTT. Protein product: CASSQGTATEAFF.

The chain carries TRBV2 and TRBJ2-7, with TRBD2 matching over 7 bases. Per the germline V gene, CDR1 is SNHLY and CDR2 is FYNNEI. V trimming: 5 bases; J trimming: 2 bases; junction bases outside the gene matches: 6. The CDR3 extends over 14 amino acids. CDR3 nucleotide sequence: TGTGCCAGCAGTCGACTAGCTACAACCTACGAGCAGTACTTC. Its translation: CASSRLATTYEQYF.

This chain links TRBV4-2 with TRBJ1-5, with D possibly being TRBD1 (5 bases). Trimming left V 0 bases short and J 0 bases short, with 9 bases between. The CDR3 runs 16 residues. CDR1 and CDR2 (germline): LGHNA, YNFKEQ. CDR3 DNA: TGTGCCAGCAGCCAAGATAGGACAATTAGCAATCAGCCCCAGCATTTT. Its translation is CASSQDRTISNQPQHF.

The chain has TRBV19 and TRBJ2-3; perhaps TRBD2 as D (6 bases). Trimming stripped 5 bases from V and 6 bases from J, with 15 bases between. Germline CDR1 reads LNHDA; CDR2 reads SQIVND (reference sequence). The CDR3 extends over 14 amino acids. CDR3 coding DNA: TGTGCCAGTAGTGTGGGCGGGACGGGGGATACGCAGTATTTT. Protein sequence: CASSVGGTGDTQYF.

This clone was seen at least ten times. DNA for the CDR3: TGTGCCAGCAGTATCGGGACCCCCGGAGCCGAGCAGTTCTTC. This codes for CASSIGTPGAEQFF. The gene calls are TRBV6-4 and TRBJ2-1; D tentatively fits TRBD1 or TRBD2 (5 bases each). Germline-derived CDR1 and CDR2 are MRHNA and SNTAGT. This CDR3 is built from 14 residues. V was pared by 5 bases and J by 10 bases, with 18 bases between.

The V gene is TRBV2, the J gene TRBJ2-3; D unresolved. From germline, CDR1 is SNHLY and CDR2 FYNNEI. The V gene lost 7 bases and the J gene lost 0 bases, with 11 bases spanning the gap. The CDR3 runs to 14 residues. The CDR3, as DNA: TGTGCCAGCACCAAAATTTCTAGCACAGATACGCAGTATTTT. Translated, it gives CASTKISSTDTQYF.

V is TRBV2 and J is TRBJ2-7, with D hard to call. CDR3 length: 11 amino acids. Germline loops: CDR1 SNHLY, CDR2 FYNNEI. V lost 6 bases and J lost 7, with 10 bases in between. This chain's CDR3 is CASSSSKEQYF. CDR3 sequence (DNA): TGTGCCAGCAGCTCCTCTAAAGAGCAGTACTTC.

This clone has only a few counts. The chain is built from TRBV7-9 and TRBJ2-2; TRBD1 aligns across 8 bases. This CDR3 contains 14 residues. V was pared by 5 bases and J by 7 bases, with 6 bases of the junction left unmatched. The germline V gene has CDR1 SEHNR and CDR2 FQNEAQ (reference sequence). The chain's CDR3 is CASSVDRAIGELFF. CDR3 nucleotide sequence: TGTGCCAGCAGCGTGGACAGGGCAATCGGGGAGCTGTTTTTT.

This chain uses TRBV5-5 with TRBJ1-5; D is possibly TRBD1 (5 bases). The CDR3 spans 14 residues. V was pared by 8 bases and J by 1 base, with 13 bases between. From germline, CDR1 is SGHKS and CDR2 YYEKEE (reference sequence). CDR3 sequence (DNA): TGTGCCAGTAACGGGGCTGGGAGCAATCAGCCCCAGCATTTT. Encoded protein: CASNGAGSNQPQHF.

The chain couples TRBV19 to TRBJ1-2; D perhaps matches TRBD1 (5 bases). The length of the CDR3 is 13 residues. With 5 bases removed from V and 5 bases from J, the gap between germline ends came to 12 bases. CDR1 and CDR2 from the germline V gene are LNHDA and SQIVND (reference sequence). The CDR3 DNA follows: TGTGCCAGTAGTCAAAGACAGATGTATGGCTACACCTTC. Encoded protein: CASSQRQMYGYTF. The variable domain in full, with the rest retrieved from reference TRBV19 and TRBJ1-2, is DGGITQSPKYLFRKEGQNVTLSCEQNLNHDAMYWYRQDPGQGLRLIYYSQIVNDFQKGDIAEGYSVSREKKESFPLTVTSAQKNPTAFYLCASSQRQMYGYTFGSGTRLTVV.

The gene calls are TRBV5-1 and TRBJ2-1; 9 positions match TRBD2. V lost 0 bases and J lost 3; bases outside the gene matches: 4. Germline assignment: CDR1 SGHRS and CDR2 YFSETQ. This CDR3 spans 16 amino acids. CDR3 sequence: CASSLAATSGYNEQFF. For the CDR3, the DNA is TGCGCCAGCAGCTTGGCTGCGACTAGCGGCTACAATGAGCAGTTCTTC.

The V call is TRBV18, the J call TRBJ2-7; maybe TRBD2 (6 bases). Trimming stripped 1 base from V and 4 bases from J, with 8 bases between. CDR1 is KGHSH, CDR2 LQKENI, per germline. The CDR3 has 13 amino acids. DNA for the CDR3: TGTGCCAGCTCACCACTAGCGGAGTACGAGCAGTACTTC. Residues: CASSPLAEYEQYF.

The gene calls are TRBV5-1 and TRBJ2-2; TRBD2 aligns across 8 bases. With 5 bases clipped from V and 6 bases from J, the junction kept 9 bases outside the gene matches. Germline V CDR1 and CDR2: SGHRS, YFSETQ. The CDR3 has 15 residues. The CDR3 nucleotides are TGCGCCAGCAGAGCCCAAGCGGGAGTGCCCGGGGAGCTGTTTTTT. Its translation: CASRAQAGVPGELFF.

The rearrangement joins TRBV11-3 to TRBJ2-5; perhaps TRBD2 as D (6 bases). The last part of the DNA fits TRBJ2-7 better; the J call may be wrong. CDR3 length: 14 residues. Germline V lookup: CDR1 SGHNT, CDR2 YENEEA. CDR3 protein: CASSPGGSSYEQYF. The CDR3 DNA follows: TGTGCCAGCAGCCCCGGAGGGAGCTCCTACGAGCAGTACTTC.

Points on this clone: Other DNA variants within this sample encode the same CDR3. The CDR3 DNA reads as TGTGCCAGCAGCTCCGGACTAGCGGTCACAGATACGCAGTATTTT. Encoded protein: CASSSGLAVTDTQYF. The J gene is TRBJ2-3, the V gene TRBV7-9; 10 bases match TRBD2. V was pared by 4 bases and J by 2 bases, with 3 bases of the junction left unmatched. This CDR3 is built from 15 residues. CDR1 and CDR2 from the germline V gene are SEHNR and FQNEAQ (reference sequence).

This clone came up a few times. CDR3 residues: CASSDRAGYEQYF. The CDR3 DNA sequence: TGTGCCAGCAGTGACAGGGCAGGCTACGAGCAGTACTTC. The chain joins TRBV6-6 to TRBJ2-7, with 7 bases fitting TRBD1. V was clipped by 5 bases and J by 3 bases; unmatched bases: 4. This CDR3 comprises 13 residues. Per the germline V gene, CDR1 is MNHNY and CDR2 is SVGAGI (reference sequence).

This chain connects TRBV5-6 to TRBJ1-2; D perhaps matches TRBD1 (5 bases). Trimming removed 3 bases at V and 4 bases at J, with 10 bases between. The CDR3 spans 13 residues. From germline, CDR1 is SGHDT and CDR2 YYEEEE. The CDR3 DNA follows: TGTGCCAGCAGCTCACGGGACCTCTATGGCTACACCTTC. Its protein is CASSSRDLYGYTF.

The chain links TRBV18 to TRBJ2-3; the D gene is possibly TRBD2 (6 bases). CDR1 and CDR2 from the germline V gene are KGHSH and LQKENI. This CDR3 has 11 residues. Between the trimmed V and J ends, which lost 2 bases and 12 bases, there was a span of 9 bases. CDR3 sequence reads: CASSPAGSQYF. CDR3 coding DNA: TGTGCCAGCTCACCAGCCGGGAGTCAGTATTTT.

J is TRBJ2-3 and V is TRBV5-5, with 9 bases that match TRBD2. This CDR3 region has 16 residues. Per germline, CDR1 SGHKS and CDR2 YYEKEE (reference sequence). V dropped 0 bases and J dropped 5; count of bases not matched to a gene: 7. The CDR3 spells CASSLAQAGGQDTQYF. The CDR3 region has the DNA TGTGCCAGCAGCTTGGCCCAAGCGGGAGGCCAAGATACGCAGTATTTT.

The V and J genes are TRBV10-1 and TRBJ1-1; D ambiguous. The ends were cut back, 3 bases at V and 0 bases at J, with 5 bases in the middle. The CDR3 is 13 amino acids. Germline CDR1 WNHNN, CDR2 SYGVQD (reference sequence). This chain's CDR3 is CASSELLNTEAFF. CDR3 bases: TGCGCCAGCAGTGAACTTTTGAACACTGAAGCTTTCTTT.